This T cell receptor (beta chain) was identified during a study of regulatory T cells in long-lasting Graves disease. Broader study findings: Small sample size may have lowered accuracy. The study found TRBV28, TRBJ1-2 and TRBJ2-5 favored in persistent disease.

Time point reported: newly diagnosed GD, antithyroid drugs for less than 3 months. From PBMCs, RNA was extracted and then used to make the TCR library. This clonotype was seen repeatedly, ten times or more. What it recognizes is unknown. The CDR3 contains 13 residues. CDR1 and CDR2 (germline): MNHNS, SASEGT. Trimming stripped 6 bases from V and 4 bases from J, with 12 bases between. iRepertoire HTBI primers and Arm-PCR of CDR3 regions built TCR beta libraries. TCRdb re-called the multiplex PCR reads with MiXCR, one entry per CDR3 protein. This table has fewer than 650,000 distinct CDR3 sequences, 15% to 20% appearing once. In addition, the sample was reused for a study of T cells in Graves' hyperthyroidism and ophthalmopathy.

The chain combines TRBV6-1 with TRBJ1-2, with D perhaps TRBD1 (6 bases). The sample here was peripheral blood mononuclear cells (PBMCs), taken at new diagnosis, from a patient treated with antithyroid drugs. The TCR comes from a woman in her thirties with Graves disease. The CDR3: CASRYTGSYGYTF. DNA for the CDR3: TGTGCCAGCAGATATACAGGGAGCTATGGCTACACCTTC.